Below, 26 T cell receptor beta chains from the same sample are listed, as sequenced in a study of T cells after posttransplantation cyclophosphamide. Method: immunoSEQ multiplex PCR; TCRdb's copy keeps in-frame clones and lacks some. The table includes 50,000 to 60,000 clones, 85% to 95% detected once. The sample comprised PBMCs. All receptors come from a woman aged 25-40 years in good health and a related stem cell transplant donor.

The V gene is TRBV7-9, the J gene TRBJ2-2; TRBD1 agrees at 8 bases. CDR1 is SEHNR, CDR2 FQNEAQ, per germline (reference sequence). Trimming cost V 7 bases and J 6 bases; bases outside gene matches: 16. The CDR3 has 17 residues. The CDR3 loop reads CASILTDREGEAGELFF. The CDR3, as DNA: TGTGCCAGCATACTCACGGACAGGGAAGGTGAGGCCGGGGAGCTGTTTTTT.

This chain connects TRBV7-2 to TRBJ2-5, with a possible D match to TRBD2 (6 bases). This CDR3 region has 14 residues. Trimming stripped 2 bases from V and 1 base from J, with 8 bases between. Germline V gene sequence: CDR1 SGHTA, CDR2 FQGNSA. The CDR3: CASSLTGSQETQYF. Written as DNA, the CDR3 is TGTGCCAGCAGCTTAACCGGGAGCCAAGAGACCCAGTACTTC.

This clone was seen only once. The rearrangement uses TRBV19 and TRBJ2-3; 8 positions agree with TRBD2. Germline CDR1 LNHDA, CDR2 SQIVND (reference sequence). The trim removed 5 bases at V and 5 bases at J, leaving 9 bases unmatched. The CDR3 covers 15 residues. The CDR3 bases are TGTGCCAGTAGTCCCACCGGGACTAGGGGAGATACGCAGTATTTT. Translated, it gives CASSPTGTRGDTQYF.

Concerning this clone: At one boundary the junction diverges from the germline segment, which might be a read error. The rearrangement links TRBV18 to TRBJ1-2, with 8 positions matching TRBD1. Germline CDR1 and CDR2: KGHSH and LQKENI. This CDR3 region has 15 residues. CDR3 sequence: CASSPDQGAKYGYTF. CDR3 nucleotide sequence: TGTGCCAGCTCACCAGACCAGGGGGCTAAGTATGGCTACACCTTC.

CDR3 nucleotide sequence: TGTGCCAGCAGCGGGGGGACTCGCCACGCAGCTTTCTTT. It encodes CASSGGTRHAAFF. The V gene is TRBV5-4, the J gene TRBJ1-1; D is possibly TRBD1 (5 bases). The germline V gene encodes CDR1 SGHNT and CDR2 YYREEE (reference sequence). The V end lost 4 bases, the J end lost 10 bases, and 17 bases lay between the germline ends. The CDR3 runs 13 residues.

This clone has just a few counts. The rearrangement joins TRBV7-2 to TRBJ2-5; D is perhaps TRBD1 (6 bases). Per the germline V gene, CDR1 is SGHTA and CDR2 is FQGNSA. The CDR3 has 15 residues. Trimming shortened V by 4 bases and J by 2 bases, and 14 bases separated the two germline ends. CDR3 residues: CASSSPGQIQETQYF. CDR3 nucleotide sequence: TGTGCCAGCAGCTCCCCGGGACAAATACAAGAGACCCAGTACTTC.

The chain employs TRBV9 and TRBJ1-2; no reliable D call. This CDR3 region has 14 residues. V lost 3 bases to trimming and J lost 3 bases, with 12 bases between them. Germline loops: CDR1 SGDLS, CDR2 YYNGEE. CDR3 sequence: CASSARDPYYGYTF. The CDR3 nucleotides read TGTGCCAGCAGCGCCCGGGATCCTTACTATGGCTACACCTTC.

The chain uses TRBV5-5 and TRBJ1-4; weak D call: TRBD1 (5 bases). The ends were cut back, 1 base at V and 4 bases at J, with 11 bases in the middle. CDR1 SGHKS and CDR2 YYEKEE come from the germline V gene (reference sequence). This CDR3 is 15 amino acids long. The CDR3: CASSLRQGGNEKLFF. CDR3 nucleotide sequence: TGTGCCAGCAGCTTGCGGCAGGGCGGTAATGAAAAACTGTTTTTT. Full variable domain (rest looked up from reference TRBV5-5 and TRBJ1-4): DAGVTQSPTHLIKTRGQQVTLRCSPISGHKSVSWYQQVLGQGPQFIFQYYEKEERGRGNFPDRFSARQFPNYSSELNVNALLLGDSALYLCASSLRQGGNEKLFFGSGTQLSVL.

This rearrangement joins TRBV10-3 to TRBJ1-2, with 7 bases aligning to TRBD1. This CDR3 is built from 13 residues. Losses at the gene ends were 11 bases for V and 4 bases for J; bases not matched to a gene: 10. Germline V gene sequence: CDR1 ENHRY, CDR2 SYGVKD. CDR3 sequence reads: CALSGQETYGYTF. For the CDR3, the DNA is TGTGCCCTATCAGGACAGGAGACCTATGGCTACACCTTC.

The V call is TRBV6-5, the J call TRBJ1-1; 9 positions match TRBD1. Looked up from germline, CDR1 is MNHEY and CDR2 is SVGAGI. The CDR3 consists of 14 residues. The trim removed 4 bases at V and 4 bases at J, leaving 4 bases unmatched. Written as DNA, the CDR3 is TGTGCCAGCAGTTCGGGGGACAGGGTCACTGAAGCTTTCTTT. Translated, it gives CASSSGDRVTEAFF.

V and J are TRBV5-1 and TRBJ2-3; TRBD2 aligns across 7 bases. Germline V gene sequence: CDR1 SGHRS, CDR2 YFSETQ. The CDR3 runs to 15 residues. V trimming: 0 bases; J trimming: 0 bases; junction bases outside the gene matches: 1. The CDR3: CASSLGRGSTDTQYF. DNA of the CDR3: TGCGCCAGCAGCTTGGGGCGGGGGAGCACAGATACGCAGTATTTT.

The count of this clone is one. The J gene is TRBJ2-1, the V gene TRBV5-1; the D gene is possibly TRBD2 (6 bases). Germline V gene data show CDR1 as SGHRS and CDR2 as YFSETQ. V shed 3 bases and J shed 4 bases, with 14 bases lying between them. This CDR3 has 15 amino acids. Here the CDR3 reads CASSSQPGDYNEQFF. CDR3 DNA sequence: TGCGCCAGCAGCTCACAACCGGGGGATTACAATGAGCAGTTCTTC.

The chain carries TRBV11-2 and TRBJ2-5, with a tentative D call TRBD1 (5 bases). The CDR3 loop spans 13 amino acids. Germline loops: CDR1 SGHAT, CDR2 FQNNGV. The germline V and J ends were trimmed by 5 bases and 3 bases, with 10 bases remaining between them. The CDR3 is CASSRSREETQYF. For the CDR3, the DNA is TGTGCCAGCAGCAGAAGCAGGGAAGAGACCCAGTACTTC.

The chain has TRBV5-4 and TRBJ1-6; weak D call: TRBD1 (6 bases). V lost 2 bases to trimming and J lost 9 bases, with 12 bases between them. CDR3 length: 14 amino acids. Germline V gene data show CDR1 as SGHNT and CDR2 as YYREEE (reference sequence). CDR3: CASSFGTLGSPLHF. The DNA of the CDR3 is TGTGCCAGCAGCTTCGGGACACTTGGTTCACCCCTCCACTTT. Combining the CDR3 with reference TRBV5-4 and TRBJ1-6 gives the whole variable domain ETGVTQSPTHLIKTRGQQVTLRCSSQSGHNTVSWYQQALGQGPQFIFQYYREEENGRGNFPPRFSGLQFPNYSSELNVNALELDDSALYLCASSFGTLGSPLHFGNGTRLTVT.

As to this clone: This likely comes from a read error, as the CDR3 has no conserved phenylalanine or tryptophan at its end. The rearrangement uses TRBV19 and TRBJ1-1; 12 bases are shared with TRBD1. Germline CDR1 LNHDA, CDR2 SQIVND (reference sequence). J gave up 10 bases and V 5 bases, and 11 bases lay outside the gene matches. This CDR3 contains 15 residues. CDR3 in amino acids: CASSALPGQGAGAFL. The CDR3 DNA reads TGTGCCAGTAGTGCCCTTCCGGGACAGGGGGCAGGAGCTTTCCTT.

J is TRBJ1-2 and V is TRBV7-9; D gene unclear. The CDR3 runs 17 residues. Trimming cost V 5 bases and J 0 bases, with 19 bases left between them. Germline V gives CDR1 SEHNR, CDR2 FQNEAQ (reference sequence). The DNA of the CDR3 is TGTGCCAGCAGCCCCCTGGTTTCTATCCAAGCTAACTATGGCTACACCTTC. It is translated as CASSPLVSIQANYGYTF.

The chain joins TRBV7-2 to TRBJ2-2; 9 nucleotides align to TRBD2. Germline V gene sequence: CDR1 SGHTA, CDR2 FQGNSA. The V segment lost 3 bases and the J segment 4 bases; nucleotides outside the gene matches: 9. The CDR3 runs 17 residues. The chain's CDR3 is CASSFNPAGGGTGELFF. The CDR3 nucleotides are TGTGCCAGCAGCTTCAACCCCGCGGGGGGGGGCACCGGGGAGCTGTTTTTT.

CDR3 region: CASSGTGSEKLFF. CDR3 DNA sequence: TGTGCCAGCAGCGGGACAGGGTCTGAAAAACTGTTTTTT. The chain joins TRBV2 to TRBJ1-4; 9 bases match TRBD1. The CDR3 is 13 amino acids. The germline V gene has CDR1 SNHLY and CDR2 FYNNEI. V shed 6 bases, J shed 7 bases, and the junction held 3 bases outside the gene matches.

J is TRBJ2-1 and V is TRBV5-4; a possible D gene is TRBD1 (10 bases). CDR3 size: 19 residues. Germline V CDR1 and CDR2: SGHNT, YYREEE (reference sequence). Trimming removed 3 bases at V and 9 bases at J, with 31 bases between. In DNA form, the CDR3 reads TGTGCCAGCAGCTCGGGACAGGGGTTTGCCCGCGGGGGGGCGAGTGAGCAGTTCTTC. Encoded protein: CASSSGQGFARGGASEQFF.

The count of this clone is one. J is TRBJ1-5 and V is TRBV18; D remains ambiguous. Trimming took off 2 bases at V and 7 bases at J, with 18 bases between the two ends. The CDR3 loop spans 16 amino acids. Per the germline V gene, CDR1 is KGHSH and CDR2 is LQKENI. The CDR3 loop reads CASSPNGQAVRQPQHF. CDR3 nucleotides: TGTGCCAGCTCACCAAATGGCCAGGCAGTTCGGCAGCCCCAGCATTTT.

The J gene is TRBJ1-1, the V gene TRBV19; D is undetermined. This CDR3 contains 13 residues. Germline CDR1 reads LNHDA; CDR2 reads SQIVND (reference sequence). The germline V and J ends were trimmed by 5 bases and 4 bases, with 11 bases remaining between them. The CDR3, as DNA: TGTGCCAGTAGTGAGCGGGGAGGCACTGAAGCTTTCTTT. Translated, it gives CASSERGGTEAFF.

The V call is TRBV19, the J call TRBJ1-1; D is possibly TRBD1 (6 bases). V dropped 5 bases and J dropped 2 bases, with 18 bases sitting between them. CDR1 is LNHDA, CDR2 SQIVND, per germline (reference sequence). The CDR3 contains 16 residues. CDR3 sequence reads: CASSRGAGDYNTEAFF. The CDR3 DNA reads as TGTGCCAGTAGTCGGGGGGCAGGGGATTATAACACTGAAGCTTTCTTT.

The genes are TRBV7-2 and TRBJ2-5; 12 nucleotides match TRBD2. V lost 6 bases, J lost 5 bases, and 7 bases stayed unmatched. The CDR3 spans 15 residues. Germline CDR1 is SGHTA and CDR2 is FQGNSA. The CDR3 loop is CASSYLAGGLETQYF. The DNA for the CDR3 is TGTGCCAGCAGTTATCTAGCGGGGGGGTTGGAGACCCAGTACTTC. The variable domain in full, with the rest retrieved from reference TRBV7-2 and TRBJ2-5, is GAGVSQSPSNKVTEKGKDVELRCDPISGHTALYWYRQSLGQGLEFLIYFQGNSAPDKSGLPSDRFSAERTGGSVSTLTIQRTQQEDSAVYLCASSYLAGGLETQYFGPGTRLLVL.

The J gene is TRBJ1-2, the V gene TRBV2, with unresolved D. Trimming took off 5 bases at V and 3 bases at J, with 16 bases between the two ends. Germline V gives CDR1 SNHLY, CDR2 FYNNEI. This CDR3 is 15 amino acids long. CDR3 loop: CASSPGLGRDYGYTF. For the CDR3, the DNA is TGTGCCAGCAGTCCTGGCCTTGGGAGGGACTATGGCTACACCTTC. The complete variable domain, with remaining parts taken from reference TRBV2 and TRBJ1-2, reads EPEVTQTPSHQVTQMGQEVILRCVPISNHLYFYWYRQILGQKVEFLVSFYNNEISEKSEIFDDQFSVERPDGSNFTLKIRSTKLEDSAMYFCASSPGLGRDYGYTFGSGTRLTVV.

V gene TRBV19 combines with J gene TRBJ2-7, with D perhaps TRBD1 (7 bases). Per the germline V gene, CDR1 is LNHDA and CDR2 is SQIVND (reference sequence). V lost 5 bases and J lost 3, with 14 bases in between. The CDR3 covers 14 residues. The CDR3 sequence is CASSLRQGGYEQYF. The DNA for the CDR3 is TGTGCCAGTAGTTTAAGGCAGGGGGGCTACGAGCAGTACTTC.

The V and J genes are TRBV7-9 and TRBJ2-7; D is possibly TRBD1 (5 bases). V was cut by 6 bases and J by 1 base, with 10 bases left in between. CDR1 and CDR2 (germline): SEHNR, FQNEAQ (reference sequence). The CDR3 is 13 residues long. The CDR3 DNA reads TGTGCCAGCAGTCACGACAGATCCTACGAGCAGTACTTC. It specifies CASSHDRSYEQYF.